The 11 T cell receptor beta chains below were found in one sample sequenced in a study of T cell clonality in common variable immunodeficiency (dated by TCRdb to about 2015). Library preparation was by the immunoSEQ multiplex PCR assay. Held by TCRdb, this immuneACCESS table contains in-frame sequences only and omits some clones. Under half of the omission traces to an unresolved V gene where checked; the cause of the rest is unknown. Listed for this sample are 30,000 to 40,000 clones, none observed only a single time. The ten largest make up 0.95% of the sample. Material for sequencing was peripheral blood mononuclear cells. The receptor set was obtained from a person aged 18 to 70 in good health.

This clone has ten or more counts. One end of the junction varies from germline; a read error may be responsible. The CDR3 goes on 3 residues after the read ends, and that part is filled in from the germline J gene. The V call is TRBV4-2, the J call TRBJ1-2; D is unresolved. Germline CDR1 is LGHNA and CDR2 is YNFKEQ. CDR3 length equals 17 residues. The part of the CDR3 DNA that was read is TGCGCCAGTCGCGGCGGGAGAGGAGCCAGCCGGATGAATGGC. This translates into CASRGGRGASRMNG. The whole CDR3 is CASRGGRGASRMNGYTF.

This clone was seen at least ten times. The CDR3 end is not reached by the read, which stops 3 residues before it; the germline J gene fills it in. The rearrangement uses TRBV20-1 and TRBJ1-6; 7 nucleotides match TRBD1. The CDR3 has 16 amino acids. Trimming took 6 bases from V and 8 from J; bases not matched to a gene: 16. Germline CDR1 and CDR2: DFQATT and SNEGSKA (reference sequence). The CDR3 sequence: CSAPRAGGRRDSPLHF. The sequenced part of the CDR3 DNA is TGCAGTGCCCCCCGGGCAGGGGGAAGACGTGATTCACCC.

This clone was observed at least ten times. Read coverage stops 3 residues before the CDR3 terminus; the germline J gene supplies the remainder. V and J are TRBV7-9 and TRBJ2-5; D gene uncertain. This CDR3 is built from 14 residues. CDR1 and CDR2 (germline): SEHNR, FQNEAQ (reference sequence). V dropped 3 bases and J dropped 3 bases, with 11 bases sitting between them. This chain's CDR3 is CASSFENREETQYF. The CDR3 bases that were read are TGTGCCAGCAGCTTTGAGAATAGGGAAGAGACC.

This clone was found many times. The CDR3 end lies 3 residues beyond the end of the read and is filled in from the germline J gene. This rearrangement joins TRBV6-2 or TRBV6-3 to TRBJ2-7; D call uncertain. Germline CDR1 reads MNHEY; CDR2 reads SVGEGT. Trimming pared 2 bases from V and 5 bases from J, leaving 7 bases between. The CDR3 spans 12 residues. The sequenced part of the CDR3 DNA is TGTGCCAGCAGTTACAAGGCTCACGAG. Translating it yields CASSYKAHE. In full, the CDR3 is CASSYKAHEQYF.

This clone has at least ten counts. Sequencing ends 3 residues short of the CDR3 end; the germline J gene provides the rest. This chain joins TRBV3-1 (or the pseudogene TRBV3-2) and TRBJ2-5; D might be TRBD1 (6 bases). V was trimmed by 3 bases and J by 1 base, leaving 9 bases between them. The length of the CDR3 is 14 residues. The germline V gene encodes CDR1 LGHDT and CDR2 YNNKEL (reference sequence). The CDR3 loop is CASSHTGSQETQYF. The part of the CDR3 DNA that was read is TGTGCCAGCAGCCACACAGGGAGCCAAGAGACC.

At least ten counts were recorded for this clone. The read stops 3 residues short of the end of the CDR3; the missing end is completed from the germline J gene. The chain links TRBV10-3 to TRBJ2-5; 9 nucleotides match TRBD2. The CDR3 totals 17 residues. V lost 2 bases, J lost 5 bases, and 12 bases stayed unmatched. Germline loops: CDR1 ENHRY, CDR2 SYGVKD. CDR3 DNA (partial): TGTGCCATCAGTGAGAACTGGCGGGAGGGCCGGAGTGAGACC. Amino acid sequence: CAISENWREGRSET. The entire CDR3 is CAISENWREGRSETQYF.

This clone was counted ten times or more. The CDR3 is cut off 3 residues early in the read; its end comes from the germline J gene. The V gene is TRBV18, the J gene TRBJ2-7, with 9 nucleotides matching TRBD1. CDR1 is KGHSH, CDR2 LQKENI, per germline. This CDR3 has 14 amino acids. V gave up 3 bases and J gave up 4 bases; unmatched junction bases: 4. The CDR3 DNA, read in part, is TGTGCCAGCTCACCTTACAGGGGGCTATACGAG. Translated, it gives CASSPYRGLYE. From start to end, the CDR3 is CASSPYRGLYEQYF.

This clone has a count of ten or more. CDR3 protein: CASTLGGAARANVLTF. Incomplete CDR3 DNA: TGTGCCAGCACCCTTGGGGGGGCCGCTAGGGCCAACGTC. This chain uses TRBV6-2 or TRBV6-3 with TRBJ2-6, with D possibly matching TRBD2 (7 bases). The CDR3 end is not reached by the read, which stops 3 residues before it; the germline J gene fills it in. Germline assignment: CDR1 MNHEY and CDR2 SVGEGT. The ends were cut back, 7 bases at V and 5 bases at J, with 18 bases in the middle. This CDR3 region has 16 residues.

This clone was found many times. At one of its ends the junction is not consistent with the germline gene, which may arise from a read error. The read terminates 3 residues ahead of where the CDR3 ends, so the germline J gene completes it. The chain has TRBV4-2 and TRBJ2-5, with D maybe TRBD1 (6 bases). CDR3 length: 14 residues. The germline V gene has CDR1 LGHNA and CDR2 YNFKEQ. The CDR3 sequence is CASSQGTFQETQYF. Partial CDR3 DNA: TGCGCCAGCAGCCAAGGGACATTTCAAGAGACC.

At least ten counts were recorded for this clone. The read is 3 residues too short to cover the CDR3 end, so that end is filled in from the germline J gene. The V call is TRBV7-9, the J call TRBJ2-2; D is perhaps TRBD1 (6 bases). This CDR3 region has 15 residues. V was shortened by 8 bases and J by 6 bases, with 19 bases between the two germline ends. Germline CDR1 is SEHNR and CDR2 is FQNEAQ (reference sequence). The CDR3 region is CASASRGIRSGELFF. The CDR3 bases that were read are TGTGCCAGCGCCTCCAGGGGAATTCGATCCGGGGAG.

CDR3 protein: CASKKDSDLETQYF. The DNA read from the CDR3 is TGTGCCAGCAAAAAAGACTCCGACCTGGAGACC. V and J are TRBV6-7 and TRBJ2-5; no reliable D call. The read comes to an end 3 residues before the CDR3 does, leaving the germline J gene to fill in the end. TRBV6-7 is given ORF status, its function remaining uncertain. This CDR3 is 14 amino acids long. Trimming shortened V by 7 bases and J by 5 bases, and 17 bases separated the two germline ends.